Listed here are 28 T cell receptor beta chains from one sample, sequenced in a study of read filtering for tumor transcriptome and immune sequencing. The library was built from around 0.4 ug RNA with molecular barcoded adaptors for alpha/delta and beta/gamma chains. Each CDR3 protein is one row after TCRdb ran MiXCR on the reads. Counted here are roughly 90,000 distinct CDR3 sequences, roughly 12% occurring once; the ten biggest clones make up 15%. Specimen: a population of CD138-negative cells sorted from bone marrow. These receptors were collected from a donor at least 40 years old with multiple myeloma.

At least ten counts were recorded for this clonotype. The chain is built from TRBV20-1 and TRBJ2-3; D not resolved. Germline V lookup: CDR1 DFQATT, CDR2 SNEGSKA (reference sequence). V was pared by 4 bases and J by 2 bases, with 10 bases between. The length of the CDR3 is 13 residues. CDR3 protein: CSATAPFTDTQYF. Here the CDR3 DNA reads TGCAGTGCTACAGCGCCATTCACAGATACGCAGTATTTT.

There are many counts of this clonotype. The chain carries TRBV6-2 or TRBV6-3 and TRBJ2-7, with 13 bases matching TRBD2. V lost 0 bases to trimming and J lost 3 bases; unmatched junction nucleotides: 8. CDR1 MNHEY and CDR2 SVGEGT come from the germline V gene. The CDR3 is 18 residues long. Written as DNA, the CDR3 is TGTGCCAGCAGTTACTCCACTAGCGGGAGGGCCTACGTCTACGAGCAGTACTTC. This encodes CASSYSTSGRAYVYEQYF.

In the case of this clonotype: Given a far larger clone just one base away, this is likely a sequencing read error. The chain links TRBV6-6 to TRBJ2-1, with a possible D match to TRBD1 (5 bases). Trimming removed 7 bases from V and 0 bases from J, with 13 bases in between. CDR3 length: 15 residues. Germline loops: CDR1 MNHNY, CDR2 SVGAGI (reference sequence). This CDR3 reads CASKIHRSSYNEQFF. CDR3 nucleotides: TGTGCCAGCAAAATTCACAGGAGCTCCTACAATGAGCAGTTCTTC.

This clonotype was seen repeatedly, ten times or more. J is TRBJ1-6 and V is TRBV5-6, with 10 bases lining up with TRBD1. CDR1 SGHDT and CDR2 YYEEEE come from the germline V gene. The CDR3 covers 14 residues. V was pared by 2 bases and J by 11 bases, with 4 bases of the junction left unmatched. As DNA, the CDR3 is TGTGCCAGCAGCTTTACAGGACAGGGGGCACCCCTCCACTTT. Translated, it gives CASSFTGQGAPLHF. Drawing the rest from reference TRBV5-6 and TRBJ1-6, the complete variable domain is DAGVTQSPTHLIKTRGQQVTLRCSPKSGHDTVSWYQQALGQGPQFIFQYYEEEERQRGNFPDRFSGHQFPNYSSELNVNALLLGDSALYLCASSFTGQGAPLHFGNGTRLTVT.

In its sample, this clonotype was seen a few times. The chain employs TRBV28 and TRBJ2-6; D could derive from TRBD1 or TRBD2 (6 bases each). V lost 5 bases and J 2 bases, leaving 10 bases between the germline ends. The CDR3 contains 15 residues. Germline CDR1 and CDR2: MDHEN and SYDVKM. Here the CDR3 reads CASSQGGTGANVLTF. The CDR3 nucleotides are TGTGCCAGCAGTCAAGGGGGGACTGGGGCCAACGTCCTGACTTTC. The full variable domain, completed using reference TRBV28 and TRBJ2-6, is DVKVTQSSRYLVKRTGEKVFLECVQDMDHENMFWYRQDPGLGLRLIYFSYDVKMKEKGDIPEGYSVSREKKERFSLILESASTNQTSMYLCASSQGGTGANVLTFGAGSRLTVL.

As to this clonotype: The conserved phenylalanine or tryptophan is not found at the CDR3 terminus, so this likely reflects a read error. The J gene is TRBJ1-1, the V gene TRBV29-1; 8 nucleotides line up with TRBD1. V was clipped by 6 bases and J by 5 bases; unmatched bases: 8. CDR1 is SQVTM, CDR2 ANQGSEA, per germline. The CDR3 is made up of 13 amino acids. DNA of the CDR3: TGCAGCGTCACACAGGGGGGCAATACTGAAGCTTTCTCT. Protein sequence: CSVTQGGNTEAFS.

In its sample, this clonotype was seen a few times. This may be a read error, as it is one base from a much larger clone. J is TRBJ2-1 and V is TRBV20-1; TRBD1 is a possible D gene (5 bases). Germline-derived CDR1 and CDR2 are DFQATT and SNEGSKA (reference sequence). CDR3 length equals 10 residues. The CDR3 loop is CSPGRNGQFF. The DNA of the CDR3 is TGCAGTCCAGGGCGCAATGGGCAGTTCTTC.

This clonotype was found many times. The V gene is TRBV11-2, the J gene TRBJ2-1; TRBD2 matches at 7 bases. CDR1 is SGHAT and CDR2 is FQNNGV in the germline V gene. This CDR3 is built from 15 residues. V was clipped by 5 bases and J by 5 bases; unmatched bases: 9. CDR3 bases: TGTGCCAGCAGCCGAAACCTAGCGGCCAACAATGAGCAGTTCTTC. It is translated as CASSRNLAANNEQFF.

The chain links TRBV29-1 to TRBJ2-3, with 10 bases aligning to TRBD1. The ends lost 7 bases at V and 2 bases at J; junction bases unmatched: 9. The germline V gene encodes CDR1 SQVTM and CDR2 ANQGSEA. This CDR3 is 15 amino acids long. The DNA for the CDR3 is TGCAGCGCCGGAGGGACAGGGGTCTCCACAGATACGCAGTATTTT. Its translation is CSAGGTGVSTDTQYF.

This clonotype was picked up many times. This sequence joins TRBV4-1 and TRBJ1-5; the D gene is possibly TRBD1 (6 bases). This CDR3 comprises 15 residues. The V and J ends lost 6 bases and 5 bases respectively, with 17 bases between them. The V gene's germline CDR1 is MGHRA and CDR2 YSYEKL. The CDR3 spells CASSRPGTPDQPQHF. The CDR3 DNA reads TGCGCCAGCAGTCGCCCCGGGACACCGGATCAGCCCCAGCATTTT.

The gene calls are TRBV11-2 and TRBJ1-3, with D unresolved. The CDR3 is 15 residues long. V lost 5 bases and J lost 8, with 19 bases in between. The germline CDR1 and CDR2 sequences are SGHAT and FQNNGV. CDR3 DNA: TGTGCCAGCAGCCTGGCGGTGGATCTATCGGACACCATATATTTT. Translating it yields CASSLAVDLSDTIYF.

With respect to this clonotype: Possible read error: a much larger clone is one base away. The rearrangement links TRBV5-1 to TRBJ2-1; 8 positions match TRBD1. V shed 7 bases, J shed 0 bases, and the junction held 9 bases outside the gene matches. CDR1 SGHRS and CDR2 YFSETQ come from the germline V gene. The CDR3 has 16 residues. CDR3 DNA sequence: TGCGCCAGCGGCGGCCGACAGGGGCCCTCCTACAATGAGCAGTTCTTC. Amino acids: CASGGRQGPSYNEQFF.

This clonotype was seen repeatedly, ten times or more. The chain uses TRBV5-1 and TRBJ1-1; D may be TRBD1 (5 bases). This CDR3 region has 14 residues. Germline CDR1 is SGHRS and CDR2 is YFSETQ. V shed 2 bases and J shed 1 base, with 9 bases lying between them. CDR3 sequence (DNA): TGCGCCAGCAGCTTTGGGACGGGGAACACTGAAGCTTTCTTT. Amino acid sequence: CASSFGTGNTEAFF.

For this clonotype: The germline gene is not matched at one end of the junction; a read error may be the cause. J is TRBJ2-7 and V is TRBV5-6, with TRBD1 matching 8 bases. This CDR3 is 16 amino acids long. The germline V gene encodes CDR1 SGHDT and CDR2 YYEEEE. The CDR3 bases are TGCGCCAGCAGTTTAACTGGACAGGGTCTCCCCTACGAGCAGTACTTC. Its translation: CASSLTGQGLPYEQYF.

This clonotype came up many times. J is TRBJ1-6 and V is TRBV12-3 or TRBV12-4; no firm D call. The CDR3 is 14 residues long. V lost 3 bases, J lost 10 bases, and 13 bases lay in between. The CDR3 region is CASSLSGFGSPLHF. As DNA, the CDR3 is TGTGCCAGCAGTTTGAGTGGGTTCGGATCACCCCTCCACTTT.

This clonotype was seen many times. The junction departs from the called germline gene at one end, perhaps through a read error. This sequence joins TRBV20-1 and TRBJ2-1; D is uncertain. Germline V gives CDR1 DFQATT, CDR2 SNEGSKA (reference sequence). The CDR3 runs 13 residues. In DNA form, the CDR3 reads TGCAGTGCTAGAGATGAGATATTGGGGTTTGGGATCTTC. Translated, it gives CSARDEILGFGIF.

This clonotype has just a few counts. This sequence joins TRBV20-1 and TRBJ2-5; tentatively, D is TRBD1 (5 bases). Germline V gives CDR1 DFQATT, CDR2 SNEGSKA (reference sequence). The V end lost 3 bases, the J end lost 1 base, and 9 bases lay between the germline ends. CDR3 size: 13 residues. DNA of the CDR3: TGCAGTGCTAGGGGGCAGCGCCAAGAGACCCAGTACTTC. Its protein product is CSARGQRQETQYF.

This clonotype came up many times. The chain employs TRBV7-6 and TRBJ2-1, with TRBD1 matching 9 bases. Germline V gene lookup returns CDR1 SGHVS and CDR2 FNYEAQ. Unmatched junction bases numbered 11, after V lost 4 bases and J lost 4 bases. The CDR3 has 17 residues. The CDR3 protein is CASSSGTGRGTYNEQFF. In DNA, the CDR3 is TGTGCCAGCAGCTCCGGGACAGGGAGAGGTACATACAATGAGCAGTTCTTC.

The chain is built from TRBV12-3 or TRBV12-4 and TRBJ2-7; D perhaps matches TRBD1 (6 bases). The V end lost 6 bases, the J end lost 0 bases, and 12 bases lay between the germline ends. This CDR3 has 14 amino acids. The CDR3 protein is CASSPQGGSYEQYF. The CDR3 DNA sequence: TGTGCCAGCAGCCCACAGGGTGGCTCCTACGAGCAGTACTTC.

In its sample, this clonotype was seen a few times. A single base separates this from a much larger clone, so it may be a read error. A read error is likely, as this CDR3 ends without the conserved phenylalanine or tryptophan. This chain connects TRBV5-1 to TRBJ2-1; TRBD2 is a possible D gene (6 bases). Trimming stripped 7 bases from V and 1 base from J, with 9 bases between. The CDR3 sequence is 13 residues long. Germline assignment: CDR1 SGHRS and CDR2 YFSETQ. CDR3 DNA: TGCGCCAGCGGGGGGACTTCCTACAATGAGCAGTTCTCC. This sequence encodes CASGGTSYNEQFS.

J is TRBJ1-3 and V is TRBV30; TRBD1 agrees at 7 bases. This CDR3 has 19 residues. Trimming cost V 2 bases and J 0 bases; bases outside gene matches: 16. Germline CDR1 GTSNPN, CDR2 SVGIG (reference sequence). The CDR3: CAWSRWTGRTSISGNTIYF. The CDR3 region has the DNA TGTGCCTGGAGTCGTTGGACAGGCCGAACTTCTATCTCTGGAAACACCATATATTTT.

This clonotype was seen at least ten times. The chain has TRBV5-1 and TRBJ1-4; 8 bases line up with TRBD1. This CDR3 comprises 16 residues. With 4 bases clipped from V and 5 bases from J, the junction kept 10 bases outside the gene matches. Germline V gene data show CDR1 as SGHRS and CDR2 as YFSETQ. CDR3 loop: CASSPRTGRGNEKLFF. The CDR3 DNA is TGCGCCAGCAGCCCCAGGACAGGGCGGGGAAATGAAAAACTGTTTTTT.

This clonotype was recorded at least ten times. The gene calls are TRBV6-6 and TRBJ1-5; tentative D call: TRBD1 (5 bases). V was clipped by 0 bases and J by 9 bases, with 15 bases between them. The CDR3 has 15 residues. Germline V gene data show CDR1 as MNHNY and CDR2 as SVGAGI (reference sequence). CDR3 sequence: CASSYSDGGSWPQHF. The CDR3 bases are TGTGCCAGCAGTTACTCGGACGGGGGGTCATGGCCCCAGCATTTT.

This clonotype was recorded at least ten times. The V gene is TRBV19, the J gene TRBJ2-1; 10 nucleotides agree with TRBD2. The V segment lost 6 bases and the J segment 9 bases; nucleotides outside the gene matches: 5. Germline V CDR1 and CDR2: LNHDA, SQIVND (reference sequence). The CDR3 has 13 residues. CDR3 amino acids: CASRASGSSEQFF. The CDR3 DNA reads as TGTGCCAGTAGGGCTAGCGGGAGTAGTGAGCAGTTCTTC.

This clonotype appeared a single time. A much larger clonotype is one base distant, so this may be a read error. The chain links TRBV5-1 to TRBJ1-1; D uncertain. The CDR3 consists of 14 residues. Germline V gives CDR1 SGHRS, CDR2 YFSETQ. V was trimmed by 7 bases and J by 1 base, leaving 14 bases between them. The CDR3 nucleotides read TGCGCCAGCGGTGATCAACCGTCGAACACTGAAGCTTTCTTT. Its translation is CASGDQPSNTEAFF.

The table lists this clonotype with many counts. This chain joins TRBV25-1 and TRBJ2-1; a weak D match, TRBD1 (6 bases). The CDR3 length is 16 residues. With 2 bases removed from V and 1 base from J, the gap between germline ends came to 12 bases. Germline CDR1 MGHDK, CDR2 SYGVNS. The CDR3 sequence: CASSEPRGGSYNEQFF. CDR3 in DNA: TGTGCCAGCAGTGAACCACGAGGGGGATCCTACAATGAGCAGTTCTTC.

This clonotype was recorded many times. V usage is TRBV28 and J usage is TRBJ2-2; 12 bases line up with TRBD1. The CDR3 loop spans 16 amino acids. J was trimmed by 7 bases and V by 2 bases; bases with no gene match: 5. Germline V lookup: CDR1 MDHEN, CDR2 SYDVKM. The CDR3 bases are TGTGCCAGCAGTTTACCCGGGACAGGGGGCGTCGGGGAGCTGTTTTTT. It is translated as CASSLPGTGGVGELFF.

Many counts were recorded for this clonotype. The chain employs TRBV28 and TRBJ2-2; 8 nucleotides agree with TRBD2. The V gene end was trimmed by 8 bases and the J gene end by 5 bases; junction bases not matched to a gene: 10. This CDR3 comprises 15 residues. Germline CDR1 reads MDHEN; CDR2 reads SYDVKM. The CDR3 region has the DNA TGTGCCAGCTCTTTCCAGCGGGAGAGGACCGGGGAGCTGTTTTTT. Protein sequence: CASSFQRERTGELFF.